This T cell receptor (beta chain) is drawn from a study of Ad26.COV2.S vaccination and SARS-CoV-2 variants. Overall study: Within the COV1001 Ad26.COV2.S trial arm, the donor was enrolled. Study outcomes and limitations: Measurements of TCR breadth and depth may have given underestimates of the total T cell responses.

A note on this clone: Its specificity is not known.

The assay was immunoSEQ multiplex PCR, and TCRdb's table has in-frame clones only and misses some. The top ten hold over 2.5% of the sample, which has over 400,000 clones, 89% seen once. This CDR3 is 19 amino acids long. Trimming at V came to 4 bases and at J to 5 bases, leaving 20 bases not matched to a gene. Germline V gene lookup returns CDR1 MDHEN and CDR2 SYDVKM. Indicated treatment: roughly 20 received Ad26.COV2.S at low or high dose, single or two shots; about 5 received placebo; per-sample allocation not given. Sampling happened 63 days after the first vaccine or placebo injection. The input for sequencing was peripheral blood, taken in a trial of Ad26.COV2.S vaccine versus placebo. The clonotype was recovered from a person aged 18-65 years who received the Ad26.COV2.S COVID-19 vaccine or a placebo. The chain is built from TRBV28 and TRBJ2-5; 9 bases align to TRBD1. The CDR3 sequence: CASSSYKTDQGQGPETQYF. CDR3 nucleotide sequence: TGTGCCAGCAGTTCCTACAAAACTGACCAGGGACAGGGACCGGAGACCCAGTACTTC.